The clone carrying this TCR beta chain occurred many times. No antigen is known for it. Germline values: CDR1 SEHNR, CDR2 FQNEAQ (reference sequence). Trimming stripped 6 bases from V and 4 bases from J, with 14 bases between. The CDR3 runs 14 residues. Cells sorted as Tregs were CD4+, CD25+ and CD127-/low. Study-wide findings and caveats: The larger-cohort validation was restricted to a single TCR beta V-J rearrangement rather than whole repertoires. Tumor Tregs overlapped most with tumor, then blood, naive CD4+ cells.

TCRdb re-analysed the 5' RACE reads in MiXCR, keeping a single row per CDR3 protein. The sample has some 44,000 distinct CDR3 sequences, approximately 22% seen once. The sample was Tregs sorted from blood. The J gene is TRBJ2-3, the V gene TRBV7-9; the D call may be TRBD1 or TRBD2 (6 bases each). The sequence came from a female donor with breast cancer. The CDR3 spells CASSLLGGADTQYF. CDR3 nucleotides: TGTGCCAGCAGTCTACTCGGGGGCGCAGATACGCAGTATTTT.